This T cell receptor (beta chain) was recorded in a study of CD8 T cells in ankylosing spondylitis. The CDR3 sequence is 13 residues long. The V end was cut by 2 bases, the J end by 8 bases, with 12 bases between. This clonotype was observed at least ten times. Its antigen is still unknown. Study-wide results and limits: Clones linked to the disease showed a CD8+ phenotype. They occurred at relatively low frequencies in peripheral blood. A TCR beta motif of fewer than 10 highly homologous variants seemed to mark ankylosing spondylitis blood. From matched ankylosing spondylitis synovial fluid, disease-linked clones were reportedly recovered at significantly enriched levels.

Quantitative 5'-RACE with molecular barcodes generated TCR beta libraries. TCRdb ran MiXCR on the 5' RACE reads and lists one entry per CDR3 protein. The table lists approximately 340,000 distinct CDR3 sequences, about 15% of them singletons. The receptor was derived from a male donor with ankylosing spondylitis or in good health (not recorded which). Sample: blood, either unsorted or a sorted T cell fraction (not recorded which). The rearrangement links TRBV12-3 or TRBV12-4 to TRBJ1-2; possibly TRBD1 for D (5 bases). In DNA form, the CDR3 reads TGTGCCAGCAGTTTAATCAGGGAACGCGGCTACACCTTC. This codes for CASSLIRERGYTF.